The T cell receptor (beta chain) under discussion was sequenced for a study of blood T cell repertoires in COVID-19. The wider study: Acute and convalescent COVID-19 samples came from the United States, Italy and Spain. Sources were T cells, B-cell-depleted T cells, or PBMCs; the material itself was cDNA or gDNA.

Study processing details: Amplification of reference gene primers provided the estimated nucleated cell counts. Some clones are missing from TCRdb's copy, which holds only in-frame ones; the method was immunoSEQ multiplex PCR. Clonal size and the V and J genes are those of that table, whereas D and trimming came from the DNA. The table shows over 150,000 clones, with just over 90% occurring only once. V shed 4 bases, J shed 0 bases, and the junction held 6 bases outside the gene matches. The V gene's germline CDR1 is SGHRS and CDR2 YFSETQ. The CDR3 length is 17 residues. This chain uses TRBV5-1 with TRBJ1-5; TRBD1 matches 11 bases. The sequence was collected from a man younger than 30 with acute or convalescent COVID-19. Sequenced input: peripheral blood. The CDR3 reads CASSPGTGGYSNQPQHF. The CDR3 region has the DNA TGCGCCAGCAGCCCGGGGACAGGGGGATATAGCAATCAGCCCCAGCATTTT. Combining the CDR3 with reference TRBV5-1 and TRBJ1-5 gives the whole variable domain KAGVTQTPRYLIKTRGQQVTLSCSPISGHRSVSWYQQTPGQGLQFLFEYFSETQRNKGNFPGRFSGRQFSNSRSEMNVSTLELGDSALYLCASSPGTGGYSNQPQHFGDGTRLSIL.